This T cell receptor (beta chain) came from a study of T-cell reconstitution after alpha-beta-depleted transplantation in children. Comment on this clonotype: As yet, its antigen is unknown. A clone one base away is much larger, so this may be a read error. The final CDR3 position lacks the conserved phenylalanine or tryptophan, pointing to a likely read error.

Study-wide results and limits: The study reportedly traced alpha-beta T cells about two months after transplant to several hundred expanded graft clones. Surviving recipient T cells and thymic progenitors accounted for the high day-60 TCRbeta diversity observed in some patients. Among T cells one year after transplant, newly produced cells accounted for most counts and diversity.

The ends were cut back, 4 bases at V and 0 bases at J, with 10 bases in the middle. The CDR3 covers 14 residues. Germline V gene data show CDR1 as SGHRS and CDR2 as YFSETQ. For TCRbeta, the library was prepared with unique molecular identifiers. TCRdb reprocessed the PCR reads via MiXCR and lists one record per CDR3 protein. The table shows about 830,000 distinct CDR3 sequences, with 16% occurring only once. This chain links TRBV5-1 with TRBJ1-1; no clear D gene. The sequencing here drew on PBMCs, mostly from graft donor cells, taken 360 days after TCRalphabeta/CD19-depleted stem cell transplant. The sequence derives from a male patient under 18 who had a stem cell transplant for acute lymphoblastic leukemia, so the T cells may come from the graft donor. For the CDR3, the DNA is TGCGCCAGCAGCCCGAATGGGGTGAACACTGAAGCTTTCTAT. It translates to CASSPNGVNTEAFY.